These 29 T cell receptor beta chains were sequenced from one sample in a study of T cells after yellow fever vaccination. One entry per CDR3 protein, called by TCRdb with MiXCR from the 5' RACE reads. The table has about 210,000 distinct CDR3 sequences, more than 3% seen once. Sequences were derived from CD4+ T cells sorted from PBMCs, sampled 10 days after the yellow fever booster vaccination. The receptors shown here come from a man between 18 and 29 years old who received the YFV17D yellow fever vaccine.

In nucleotides, the CDR3 is TGTGCCAGCAGTGAGCTTCGGGTAGCTTTCTTT. Translating it yields CASSELRVAFF. The chain joins TRBV25-1 to TRBJ1-1; D not certain. Germline V gene sequence: CDR1 MGHDK, CDR2 SYGVNS. With 3 bases removed from V and 10 bases from J, the gap between germline ends came to 9 bases. This CDR3 has 11 residues.

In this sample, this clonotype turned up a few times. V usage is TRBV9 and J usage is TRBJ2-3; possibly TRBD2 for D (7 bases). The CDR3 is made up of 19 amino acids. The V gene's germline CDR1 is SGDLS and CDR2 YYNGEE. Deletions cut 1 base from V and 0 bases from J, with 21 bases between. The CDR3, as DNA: TGTGCCAGCAGCGTACATCGGGGGGCAACACTTCCGAGCACAGATACGCAGTATTTT. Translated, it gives CASSVHRGATLPSTDTQYF.

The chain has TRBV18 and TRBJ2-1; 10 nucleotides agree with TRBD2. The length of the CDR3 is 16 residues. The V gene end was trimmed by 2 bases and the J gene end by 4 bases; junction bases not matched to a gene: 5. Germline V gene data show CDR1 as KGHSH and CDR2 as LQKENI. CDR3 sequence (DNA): TGTGCCAGCTCACCAAGGAGCGGGGGGGAATACAATGAGCAGTTCTTC. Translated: CASSPRSGGEYNEQFF.

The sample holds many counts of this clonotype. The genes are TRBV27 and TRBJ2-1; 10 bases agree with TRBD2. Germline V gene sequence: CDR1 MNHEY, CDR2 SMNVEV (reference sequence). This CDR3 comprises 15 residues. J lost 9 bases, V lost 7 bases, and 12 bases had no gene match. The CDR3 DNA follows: TGTGCCAGCAATAGGGTAGCGGGGGGCGGGAGTGAGCAGTTCTTC. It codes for CASNRVAGGGSEQFF.

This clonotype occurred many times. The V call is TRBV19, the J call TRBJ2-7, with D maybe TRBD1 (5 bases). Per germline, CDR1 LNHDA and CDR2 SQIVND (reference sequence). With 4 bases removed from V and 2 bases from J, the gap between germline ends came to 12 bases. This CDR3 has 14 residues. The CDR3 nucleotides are TGTGCCAGTAGTACTACAGGAGCCACCTACGAGCAGTACTTC. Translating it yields CASSTTGATYEQYF.

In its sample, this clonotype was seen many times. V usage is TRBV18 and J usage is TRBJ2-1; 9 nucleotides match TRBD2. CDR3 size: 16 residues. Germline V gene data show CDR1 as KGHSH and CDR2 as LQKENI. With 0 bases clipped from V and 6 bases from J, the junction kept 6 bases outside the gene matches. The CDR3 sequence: CASSPPAGGKGNEQFF. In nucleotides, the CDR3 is TGTGCCAGCTCACCACCAGCGGGGGGCAAGGGCAATGAGCAGTTCTTC.

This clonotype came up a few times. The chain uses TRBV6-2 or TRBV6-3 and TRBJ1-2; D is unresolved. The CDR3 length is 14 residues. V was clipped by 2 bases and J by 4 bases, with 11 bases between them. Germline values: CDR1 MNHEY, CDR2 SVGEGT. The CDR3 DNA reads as TGTGCCAGCAGTTACGAAGGCAGCGTCTATGGCTACACCTTC. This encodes CASSYEGSVYGYTF.

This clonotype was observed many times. CDR3 protein: CASGLAGADTQYF. In DNA form, the CDR3 reads TGTGCCAGCGGCCTGGCGGGCGCAGATACGCAGTATTTT. The chain links TRBV28 to TRBJ2-3; possible D gene TRBD2, 5 bases. The V gene's germline CDR1 is MDHEN and CDR2 SYDVKM. Trimming cost V 8 bases and J 4 bases, with 13 bases left between them. The CDR3 loop spans 13 amino acids.

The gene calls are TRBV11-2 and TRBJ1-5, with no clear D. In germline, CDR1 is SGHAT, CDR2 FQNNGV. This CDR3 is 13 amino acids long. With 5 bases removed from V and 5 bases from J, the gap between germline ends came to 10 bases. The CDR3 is CASSPSQDQPQHF. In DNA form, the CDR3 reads TGTGCCAGCAGCCCGTCCCAGGATCAGCCCCAGCATTTT.

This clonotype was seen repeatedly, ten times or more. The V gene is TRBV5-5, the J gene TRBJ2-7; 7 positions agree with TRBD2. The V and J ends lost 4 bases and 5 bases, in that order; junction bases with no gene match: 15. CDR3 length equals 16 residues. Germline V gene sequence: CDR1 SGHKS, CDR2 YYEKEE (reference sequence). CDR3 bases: TGTGCCAGCAGCCCGACCGGGGAGGGACGTGTTCACGAGCAGTACGTC. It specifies CASSPTGEGRVHEQYV.

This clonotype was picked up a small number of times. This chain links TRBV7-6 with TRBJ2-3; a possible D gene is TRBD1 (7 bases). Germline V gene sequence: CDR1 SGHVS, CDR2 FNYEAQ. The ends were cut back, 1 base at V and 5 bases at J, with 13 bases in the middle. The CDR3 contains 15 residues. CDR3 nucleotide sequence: TGTGCCAGCAGCTTAGTTGGGCAGGGGGGAGATACGCAGTATTTT. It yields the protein CASSLVGQGGDTQYF. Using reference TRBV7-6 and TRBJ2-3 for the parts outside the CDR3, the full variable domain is GAGVSQSPRYKVTKRGQDVALRCDPISGHVSLYWYRQALGQGPEFLTYFNYEAQQDKSGLPNDRFSAERPEGSISTLTIQRTEQRDSAMYRCASSLVGQGGDTQYFGPGTRLTVL.

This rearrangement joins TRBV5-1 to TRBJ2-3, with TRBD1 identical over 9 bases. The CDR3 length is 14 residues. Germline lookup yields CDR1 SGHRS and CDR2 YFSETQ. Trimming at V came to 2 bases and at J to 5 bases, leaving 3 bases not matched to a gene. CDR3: CASSFGQGRDTQYF. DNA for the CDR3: TGCGCCAGCAGCTTCGGACAGGGGAGAGATACGCAGTATTTT.

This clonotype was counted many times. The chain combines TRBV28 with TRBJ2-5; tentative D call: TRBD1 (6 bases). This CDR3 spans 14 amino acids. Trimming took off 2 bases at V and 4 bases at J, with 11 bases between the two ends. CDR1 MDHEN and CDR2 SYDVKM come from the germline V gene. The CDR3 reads CASSLVRGRETQYF. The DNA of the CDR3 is TGTGCCAGCAGTTTAGTCAGGGGTCGAGAGACCCAGTACTTC.

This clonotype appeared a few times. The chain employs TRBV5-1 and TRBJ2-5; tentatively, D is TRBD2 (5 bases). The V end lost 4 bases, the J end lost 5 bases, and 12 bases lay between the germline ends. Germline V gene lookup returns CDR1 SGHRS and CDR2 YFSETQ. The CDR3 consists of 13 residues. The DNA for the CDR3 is TGCGCCAGCAGCAGAGAGGGTTCGGAGACCCAGTACTTC. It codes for CASSREGSETQYF.

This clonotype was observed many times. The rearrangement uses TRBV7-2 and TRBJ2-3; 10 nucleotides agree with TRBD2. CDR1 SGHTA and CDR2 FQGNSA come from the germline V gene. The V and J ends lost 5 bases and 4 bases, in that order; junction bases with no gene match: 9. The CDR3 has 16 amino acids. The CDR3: CASSRASGGGADTQYF. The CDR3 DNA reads TGTGCCAGCAGCCGAGCTAGCGGGGGAGGGGCAGATACGCAGTATTTT.

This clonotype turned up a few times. CDR3 nucleotides: TGTGCCAGCAGCACCGGGGGGTCGGCACCCCTCCACTTT. This codes for CASSTGGSAPLHF. The chain uses TRBV9 and TRBJ1-6, with D possibly matching TRBD1 (5 bases). Germline V gives CDR1 SGDLS, CDR2 YYNGEE. This CDR3 has 13 amino acids. V lost 4 bases and J lost 11, with 13 bases in between.

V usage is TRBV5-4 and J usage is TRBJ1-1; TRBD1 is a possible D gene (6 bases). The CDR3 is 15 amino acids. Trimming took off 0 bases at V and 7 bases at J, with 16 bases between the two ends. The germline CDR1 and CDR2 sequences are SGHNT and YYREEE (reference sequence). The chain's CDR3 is CASSLAGGQGFEAFF. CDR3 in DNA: TGTGCCAGCAGCTTGGCGGGCGGGCAGGGGTTTGAAGCTTTCTTT.

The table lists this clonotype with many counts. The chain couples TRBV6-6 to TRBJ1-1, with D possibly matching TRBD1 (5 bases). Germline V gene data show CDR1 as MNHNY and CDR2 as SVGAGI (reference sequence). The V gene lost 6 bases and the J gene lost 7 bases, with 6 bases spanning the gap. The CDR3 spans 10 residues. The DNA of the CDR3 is TGTGCCAGCAGCAGGGTTGAAGCTTTCTTT. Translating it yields CASSRVEAFF.

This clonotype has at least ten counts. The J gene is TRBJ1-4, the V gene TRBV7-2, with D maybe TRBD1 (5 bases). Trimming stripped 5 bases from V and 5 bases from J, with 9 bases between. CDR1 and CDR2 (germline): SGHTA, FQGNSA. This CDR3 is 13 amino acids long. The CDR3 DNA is TGTGCCAGCAGCAGGGGTGAGAATGAAAAACTGTTTTTT. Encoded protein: CASSRGENEKLFF.

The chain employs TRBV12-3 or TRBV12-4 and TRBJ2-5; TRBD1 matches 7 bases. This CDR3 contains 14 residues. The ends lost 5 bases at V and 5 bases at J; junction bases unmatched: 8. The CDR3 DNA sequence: TGTGCCAGCAGTCCGGGACAGCCAGGGGAGACCCAGTACTTC. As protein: CASSPGQPGETQYF.

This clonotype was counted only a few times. The CDR3 sequence: CASSEFRANTEAFF. The CDR3 DNA follows: TGTGCCAGCAGTGAATTTCGGGCAAACACTGAAGCTTTCTTT. The chain couples TRBV6-1 to TRBJ1-1; unclear D gene. CDR1 and CDR2 from the germline V gene are MNHNS and SASEGT. The CDR3 runs 14 residues. V lost 2 bases, J lost 2 bases, and 9 bases lay in between.

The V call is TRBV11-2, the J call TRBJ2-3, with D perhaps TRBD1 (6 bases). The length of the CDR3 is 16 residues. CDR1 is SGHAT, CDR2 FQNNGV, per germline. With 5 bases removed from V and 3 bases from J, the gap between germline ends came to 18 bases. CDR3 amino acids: CASSRNREGLTDTQYF. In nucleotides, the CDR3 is TGTGCCAGCAGCCGAAACAGGGAAGGATTAACAGATACGCAGTATTTT. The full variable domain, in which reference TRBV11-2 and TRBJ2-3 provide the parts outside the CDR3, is EAGVAQSPRYKIIEKRQSVAFWCNPISGHATLYWYQQILGQGPKLLIQFQNNGVVDDSQLPKDRFSAERLKGVDSTLKIQPAKLEDSAVYLCASSRNREGLTDTQYFGPGTRLTVL.

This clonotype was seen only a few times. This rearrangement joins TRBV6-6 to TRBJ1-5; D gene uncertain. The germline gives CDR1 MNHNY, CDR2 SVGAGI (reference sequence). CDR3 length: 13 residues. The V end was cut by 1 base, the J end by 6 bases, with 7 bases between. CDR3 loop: CASSYLNSQPQHF. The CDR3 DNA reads TGTGCCAGCAGTTACTTAAATTCTCAGCCCCAGCATTTT.

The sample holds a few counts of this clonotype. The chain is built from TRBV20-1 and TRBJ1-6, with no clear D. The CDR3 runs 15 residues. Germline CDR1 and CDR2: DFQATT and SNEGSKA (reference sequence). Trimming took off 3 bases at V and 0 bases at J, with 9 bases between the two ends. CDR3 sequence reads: CSARTRYSYNSPLHF. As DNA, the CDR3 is TGCAGTGCTAGGACGCGCTACTCCTATAATTCACCCCTCCACTTT.

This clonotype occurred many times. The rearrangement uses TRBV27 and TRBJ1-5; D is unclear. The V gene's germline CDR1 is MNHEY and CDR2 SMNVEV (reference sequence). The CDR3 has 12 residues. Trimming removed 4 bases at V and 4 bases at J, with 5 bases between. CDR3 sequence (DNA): TGTGCCAGCAGTTCTACGAATCAGCCCCAGCATTTT. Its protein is CASSSTNQPQHF.

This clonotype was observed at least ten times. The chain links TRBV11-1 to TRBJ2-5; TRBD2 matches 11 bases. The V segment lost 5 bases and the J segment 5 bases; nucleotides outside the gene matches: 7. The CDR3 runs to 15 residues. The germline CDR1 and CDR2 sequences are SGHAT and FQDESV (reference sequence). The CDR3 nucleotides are TGTGCCAGCAGCCTTACGACTAGCGGGGCGGAGACCCAGTACTTC. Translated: CASSLTTSGAETQYF.

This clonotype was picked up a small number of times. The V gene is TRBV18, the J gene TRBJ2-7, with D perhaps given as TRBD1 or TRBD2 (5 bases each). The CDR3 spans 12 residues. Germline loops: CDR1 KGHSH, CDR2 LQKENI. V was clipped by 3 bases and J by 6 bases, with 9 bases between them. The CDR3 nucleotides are TGTGCCAGCTCACCGGGGGACGCCGAGCAGTACGTC. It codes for CASSPGDAEQYV.

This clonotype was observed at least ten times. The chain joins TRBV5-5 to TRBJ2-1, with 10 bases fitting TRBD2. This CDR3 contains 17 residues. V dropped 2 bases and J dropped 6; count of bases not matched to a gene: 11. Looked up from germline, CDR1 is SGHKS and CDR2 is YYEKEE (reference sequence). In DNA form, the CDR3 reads TGTGCCAGCAGCTTCCAAACCGTAGCGGGGGGACCCAATGAGCAGTTCTTC. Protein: CASSFQTVAGGPNEQFF.

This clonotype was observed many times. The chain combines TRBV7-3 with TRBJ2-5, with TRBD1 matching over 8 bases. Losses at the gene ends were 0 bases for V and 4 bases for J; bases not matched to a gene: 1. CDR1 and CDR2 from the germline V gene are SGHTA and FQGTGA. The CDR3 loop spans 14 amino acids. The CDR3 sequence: CASSLTQGAETQYF. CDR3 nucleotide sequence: TGTGCCAGCAGCTTAACGCAGGGGGCAGAGACCCAGTACTTC.